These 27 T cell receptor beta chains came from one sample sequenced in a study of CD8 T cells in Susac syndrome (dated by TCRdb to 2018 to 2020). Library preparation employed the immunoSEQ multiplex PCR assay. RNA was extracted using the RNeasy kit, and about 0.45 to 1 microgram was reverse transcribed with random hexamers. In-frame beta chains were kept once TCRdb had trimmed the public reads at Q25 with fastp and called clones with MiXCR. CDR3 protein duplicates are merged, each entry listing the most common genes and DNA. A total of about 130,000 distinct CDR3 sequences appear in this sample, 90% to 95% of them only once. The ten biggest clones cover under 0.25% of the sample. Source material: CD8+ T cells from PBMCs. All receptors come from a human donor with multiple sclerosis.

Here the CDR3 DNA reads TGTGCCAGCAGCCACCGGGACAGGGTTGGCTACACCTTC. It specifies CASSHRDRVGYTF. V is TRBV7-9 and J is TRBJ1-2, with 9 nucleotides matching TRBD1. CDR1 is SEHNR, CDR2 FQNEAQ, per germline (reference sequence). The ends lost 5 bases at V and 7 bases at J; junction bases unmatched: 5. The CDR3 covers 13 residues.

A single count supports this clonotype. As DNA, the CDR3 is TGTGCCAGCAGTTTATCGCCGCTAGCGGGGAACACCGGGGAGCTGTTTTTT. Encoded protein: CASSLSPLAGNTGELFF. The chain links TRBV27 to TRBJ2-2, with 8 nucleotides matching TRBD2. V shed 0 bases, J shed 1 base, and the junction held 4 bases outside the gene matches. This CDR3 has 17 residues. CDR1 is MNHEY and CDR2 is SMNVEV in the germline V gene (reference sequence).

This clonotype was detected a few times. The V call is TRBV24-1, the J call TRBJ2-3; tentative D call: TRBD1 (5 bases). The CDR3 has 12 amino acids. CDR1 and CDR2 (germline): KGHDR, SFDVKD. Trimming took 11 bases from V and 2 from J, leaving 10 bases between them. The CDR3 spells CAIKDNTDTQYF. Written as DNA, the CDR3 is TGTGCCATAAAGGACAACACAGATACGCAGTATTTT.

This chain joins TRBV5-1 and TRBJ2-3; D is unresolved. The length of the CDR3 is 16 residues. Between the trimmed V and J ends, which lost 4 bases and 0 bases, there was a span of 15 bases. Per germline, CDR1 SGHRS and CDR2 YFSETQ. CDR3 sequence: CASSPSVVRSTDTQYF. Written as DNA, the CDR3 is TGCGCCAGCAGCCCCTCGGTCGTGAGAAGCACAGATACGCAGTATTTT.

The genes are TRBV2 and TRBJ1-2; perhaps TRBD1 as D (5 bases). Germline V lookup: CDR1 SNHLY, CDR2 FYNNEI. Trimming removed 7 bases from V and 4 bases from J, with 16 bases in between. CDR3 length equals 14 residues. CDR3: CASTSSGTTYGYTF. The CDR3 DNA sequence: TGTGCCAGCACTAGTTCAGGGACTACCTATGGCTACACCTTC. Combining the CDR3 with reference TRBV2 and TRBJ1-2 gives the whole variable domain EPEVTQTPSHQVTQMGQEVILRCVPISNHLYFYWYRQILGQKVEFLVSFYNNEISEKSEIFDDQFSVERPDGSNFTLKIRSTKLEDSAMYFCASTSSGTTYGYTFGSGTRLTVV.

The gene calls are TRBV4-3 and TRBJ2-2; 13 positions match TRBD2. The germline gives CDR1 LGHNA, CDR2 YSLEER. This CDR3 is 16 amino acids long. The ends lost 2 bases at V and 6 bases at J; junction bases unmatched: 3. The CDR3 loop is CASSQILAGGPGELFF. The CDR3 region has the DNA TGCGCCAGCAGCCAAATACTAGCGGGAGGGCCCGGGGAGCTGTTTTTT.

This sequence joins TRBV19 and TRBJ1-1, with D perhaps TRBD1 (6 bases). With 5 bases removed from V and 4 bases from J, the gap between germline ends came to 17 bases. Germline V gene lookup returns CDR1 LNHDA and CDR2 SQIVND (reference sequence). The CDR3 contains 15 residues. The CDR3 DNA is TGTGCCAGTAGTCTACCACAGGGAATTGGCACTGAAGCTTTCTTT. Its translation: CASSLPQGIGTEAFF.

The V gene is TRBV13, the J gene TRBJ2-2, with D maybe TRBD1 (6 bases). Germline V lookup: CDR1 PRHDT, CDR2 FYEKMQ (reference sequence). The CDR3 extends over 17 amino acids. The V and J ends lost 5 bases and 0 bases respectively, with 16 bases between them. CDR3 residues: CASSLLSQGTNTGELFF. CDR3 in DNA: TGTGCCAGCAGCCTCCTATCCCAGGGGACGAACACCGGGGAGCTGTTTTTT.

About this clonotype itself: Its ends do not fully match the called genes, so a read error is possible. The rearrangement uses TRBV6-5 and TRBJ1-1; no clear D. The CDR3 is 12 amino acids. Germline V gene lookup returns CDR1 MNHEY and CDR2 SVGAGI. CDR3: CAAEGIGTEALF. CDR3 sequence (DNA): TGTGCCGCGGAAGGAATTGGCACTGAAGCTCTCTTT.

The CDR3 protein is CASSQVKTGGTEAFF. The CDR3 DNA reads TGTGCCAGCAGCCAGGTCAAAACAGGGGGCACTGAAGCTTTCTTT. The chain employs TRBV14 and TRBJ1-1, with 8 bases lining up with TRBD1. Germline CDR1 is SGHDN and CDR2 is FVKESK. The CDR3 runs to 15 residues. Unmatched junction bases numbered 7, after V lost 3 bases and J lost 4 bases.

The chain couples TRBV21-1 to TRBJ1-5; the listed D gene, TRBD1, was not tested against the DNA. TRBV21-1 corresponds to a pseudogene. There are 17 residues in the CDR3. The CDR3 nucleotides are TGTGCCAGCAGCAAAGCTGGCGGCAGGGGACGACATCAGCCCCAGCATTTT. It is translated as CASSKAGGRGRHQPQHF.

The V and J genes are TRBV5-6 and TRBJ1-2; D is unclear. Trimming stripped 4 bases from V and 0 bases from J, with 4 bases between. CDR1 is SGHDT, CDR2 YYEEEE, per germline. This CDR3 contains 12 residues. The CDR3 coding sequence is TGTGCCAGCAGCAAAGCTAACTATGGCTACACCTTC. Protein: CASSKANYGYTF.

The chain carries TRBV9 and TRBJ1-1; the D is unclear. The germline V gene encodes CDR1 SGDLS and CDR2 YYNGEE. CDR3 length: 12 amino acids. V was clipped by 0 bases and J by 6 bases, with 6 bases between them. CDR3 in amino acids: CASSVGQSEAFF. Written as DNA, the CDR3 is TGTGCCAGCAGCGTAGGGCAGTCTGAAGCTTTCTTT.

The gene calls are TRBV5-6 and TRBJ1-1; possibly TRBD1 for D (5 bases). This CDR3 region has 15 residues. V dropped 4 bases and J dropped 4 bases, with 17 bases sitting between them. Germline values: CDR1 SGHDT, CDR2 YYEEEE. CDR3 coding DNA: TGTGCCAGCAGCCGAGTACAGGTGTTGGGCACTGAAGCTTTCTTT. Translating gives CASSRVQVLGTEAFF.

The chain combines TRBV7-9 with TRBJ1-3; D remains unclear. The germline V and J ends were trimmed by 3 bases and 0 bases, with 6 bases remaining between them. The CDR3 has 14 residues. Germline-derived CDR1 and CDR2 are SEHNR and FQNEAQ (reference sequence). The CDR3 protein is CASSLSSSGNTIYF. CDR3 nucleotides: TGTGCCAGCAGCTTGTCTAGCTCTGGAAACACCATATATTTT.

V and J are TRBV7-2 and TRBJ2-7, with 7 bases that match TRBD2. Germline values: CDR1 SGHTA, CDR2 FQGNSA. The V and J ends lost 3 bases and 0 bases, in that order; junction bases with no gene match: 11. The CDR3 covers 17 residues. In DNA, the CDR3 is TGTGCCAGCAGCTTCTGGGGGGGGTACGCGAGCTCCTACGAGCAGTACTTC. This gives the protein CASSFWGGYASSYEQYF.

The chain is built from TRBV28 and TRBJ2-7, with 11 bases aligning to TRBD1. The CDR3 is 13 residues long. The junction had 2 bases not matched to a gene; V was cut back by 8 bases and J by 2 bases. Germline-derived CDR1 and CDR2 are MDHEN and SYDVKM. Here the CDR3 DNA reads TGTGCCAGCGGGACAGGGGGTACCTACGAGCAGTACTTC. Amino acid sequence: CASGTGGTYEQYF. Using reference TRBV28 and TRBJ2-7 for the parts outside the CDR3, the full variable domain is DVKVTQSSRYLVKRTGEKVFLECVQDMDHENMFWYRQDPGLGLRLIYFSYDVKMKEKGDIPEGYSVSREKKERFSLILESASTNQTSMYLCASGTGGTYEQYFGPGTRLTVT.

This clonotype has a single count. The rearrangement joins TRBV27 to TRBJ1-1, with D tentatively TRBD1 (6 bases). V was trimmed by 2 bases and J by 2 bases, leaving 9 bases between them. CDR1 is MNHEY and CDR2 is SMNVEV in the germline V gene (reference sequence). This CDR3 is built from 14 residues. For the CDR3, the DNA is TGTGCCAGCAGTTTAGGGACATCTAACACTGAAGCTTTCTTT. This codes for CASSLGTSNTEAFF.

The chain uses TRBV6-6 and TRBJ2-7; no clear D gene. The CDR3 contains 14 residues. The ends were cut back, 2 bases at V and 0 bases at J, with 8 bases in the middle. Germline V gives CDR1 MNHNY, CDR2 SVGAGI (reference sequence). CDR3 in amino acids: CASSYDIYSYEQYF. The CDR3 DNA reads TGTGCCAGCAGTTACGACATCTACTCCTACGAGCAGTACTTC.

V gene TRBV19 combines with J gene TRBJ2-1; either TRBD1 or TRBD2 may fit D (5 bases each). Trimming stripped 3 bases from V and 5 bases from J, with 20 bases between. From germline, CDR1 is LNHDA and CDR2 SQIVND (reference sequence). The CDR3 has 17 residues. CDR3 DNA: TGTGCCAGTAGTATGGCGGGCCTGGGGCCCCTCAACAATGAGCAGTTCTTC. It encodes CASSMAGLGPLNNEQFF. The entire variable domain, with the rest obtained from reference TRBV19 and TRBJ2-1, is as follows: DGGITQSPKYLFRKEGQNVTLSCEQNLNHDAMYWYRQDPGQGLRLIYYSQIVNDFQKGDIAEGYSVSREKKESFPLTVTSAQKNPTAFYLCASSMAGLGPLNNEQFFGPGTRLTVL.

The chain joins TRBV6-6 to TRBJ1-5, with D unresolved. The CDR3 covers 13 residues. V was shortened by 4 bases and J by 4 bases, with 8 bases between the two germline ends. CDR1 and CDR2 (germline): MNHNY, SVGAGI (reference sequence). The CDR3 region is CASSSDHNQPQHF. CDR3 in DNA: TGTGCCAGCAGTTCGGACCATAATCAGCCCCAGCATTTT.

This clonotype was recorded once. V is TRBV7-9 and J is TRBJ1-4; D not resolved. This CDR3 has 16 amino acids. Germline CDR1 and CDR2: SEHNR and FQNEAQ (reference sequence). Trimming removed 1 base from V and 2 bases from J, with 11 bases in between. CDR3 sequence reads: CASSLELGPTNEKLFF. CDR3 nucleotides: TGTGCCAGCAGCTTAGAGCTGGGCCCCACTAATGAAAAACTGTTTTTT.

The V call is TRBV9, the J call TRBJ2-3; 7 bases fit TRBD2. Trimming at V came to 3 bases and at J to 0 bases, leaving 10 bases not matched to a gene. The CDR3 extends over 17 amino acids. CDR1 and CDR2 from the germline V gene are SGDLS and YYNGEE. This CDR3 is CASSAAGLAPSTDTQYF. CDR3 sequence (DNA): TGTGCCAGCAGCGCAGCGGGGCTAGCGCCCAGCACAGATACGCAGTATTTT.

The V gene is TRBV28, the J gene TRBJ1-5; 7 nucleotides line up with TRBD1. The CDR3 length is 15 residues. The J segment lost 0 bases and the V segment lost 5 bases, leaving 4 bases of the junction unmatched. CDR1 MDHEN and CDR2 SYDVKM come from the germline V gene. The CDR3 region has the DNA TGTGCCAGCAGTCGACAGGGCTATAGCAATCAGCCCCAGCATTTT. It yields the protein CASSRQGYSNQPQHF.

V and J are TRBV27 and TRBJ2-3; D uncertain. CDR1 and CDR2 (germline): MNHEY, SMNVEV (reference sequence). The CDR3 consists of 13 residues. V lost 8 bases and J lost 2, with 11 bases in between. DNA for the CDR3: TGTGCCAGCTCCACGGCCAACACAGATACGCAGTATTTT. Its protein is CASSTANTDTQYF.

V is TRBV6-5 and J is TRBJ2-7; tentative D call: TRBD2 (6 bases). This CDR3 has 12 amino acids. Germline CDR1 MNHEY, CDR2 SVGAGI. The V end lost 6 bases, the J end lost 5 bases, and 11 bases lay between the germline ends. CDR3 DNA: TGTGCCAGCAGCTCTGGGGGGAACGAGCAGTACTTC. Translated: CASSSGGNEQYF.

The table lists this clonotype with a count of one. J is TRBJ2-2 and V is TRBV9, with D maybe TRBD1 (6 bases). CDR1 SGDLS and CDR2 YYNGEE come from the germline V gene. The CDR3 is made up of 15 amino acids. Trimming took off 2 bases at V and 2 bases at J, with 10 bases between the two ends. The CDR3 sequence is CASSVTGSNTGELFF. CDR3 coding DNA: TGTGCCAGCAGCGTTACAGGGAGCAACACCGGGGAGCTGTTTTTT. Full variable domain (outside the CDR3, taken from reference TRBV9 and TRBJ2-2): DSGVTQTPKHLITATGQRVTLRCSPRSGDLSVYWYQQSLDQGLQFLIQYYNGEERAKGNILERFSAQQFPDLHSELNLSSLELGDSALYFCASSVTGSNTGELFFGEGSRLTVL.